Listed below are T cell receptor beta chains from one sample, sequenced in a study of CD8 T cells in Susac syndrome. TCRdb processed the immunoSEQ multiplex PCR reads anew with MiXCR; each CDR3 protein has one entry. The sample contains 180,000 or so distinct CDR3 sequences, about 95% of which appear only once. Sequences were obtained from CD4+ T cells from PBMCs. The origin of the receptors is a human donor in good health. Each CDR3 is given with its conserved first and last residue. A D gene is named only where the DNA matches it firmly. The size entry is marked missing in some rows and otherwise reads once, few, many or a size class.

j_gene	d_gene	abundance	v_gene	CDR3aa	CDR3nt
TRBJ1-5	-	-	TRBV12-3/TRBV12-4	CASSLAENQPQHF	TGTGCCAGCAGTTTAGCGGAAAATCAGCCCCAGCATTTT
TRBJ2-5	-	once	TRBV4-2	CASSQEPVEETQYF	TGTGCCAGCAGCCAAGAACCAGTCGAAGAGACCCAGTACTTC
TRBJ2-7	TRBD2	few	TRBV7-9	CASSLGGRSYEQYF	TGTGCCAGCAGCTTAGGCGGGAGATCTTACGAGCAGTACTTC
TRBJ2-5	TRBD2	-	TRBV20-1	CRATLAGVETQYF	TGCAGGGCTACCCTAGCGGGAGTTGAGACCCAGTACTTC
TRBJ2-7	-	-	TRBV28	CASSFGQYEQYF	TGTGCCAGCAGTTTCGGCCAATACGAGCAGTACTTC
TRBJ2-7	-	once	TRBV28	CASGAYEQYF	TGTGCCAGCGGCGCGTACGAGCAGTACTTC
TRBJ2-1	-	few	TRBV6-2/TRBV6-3	CASTEQFYNEQFF	TGTGCCAGCACCGAGCAGTTCTACAATGAGCAGTTCTTC
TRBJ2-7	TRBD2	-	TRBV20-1	CSASGLAGGSYEQYF	TGCAGTGCTAGTGGGCTAGCGGGGGGGTCCTACGAGCAGTACTTC
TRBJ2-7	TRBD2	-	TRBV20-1	CSAAGSGTYEQYF	TGCAGTGCGGCGGGTAGCGGGACCTACGAGCAGTACTTC
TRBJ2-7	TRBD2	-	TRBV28	CASSPLAGVSSYEQYF	TGTGCCAGCAGTCCCCTAGCGGGGGTGAGCTCCTACGAGCAGTACTTC
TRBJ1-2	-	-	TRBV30	CAWKHRDDYGYTF	TGTGCCTGGAAACACAGGGACGACTATGGCTACACCTTC